The sequence of this TCR beta chain was determined in a study of blood T cell repertoires in COVID-19. Across the whole study: Samples came from the United States, Italy and Spain, spanning acute and convalescent COVID-19. T cells, B-cell-depleted T cells, or PBMCs supplied cDNA or gDNA.

As processed by the authors: Estimates of nucleated cell counts were drawn from the amplification of reference gene primers. Only in-frame clones appear in the TCRdb table, and some are missing; sequencing was by immunoSEQ multiplex PCR. The V and J calls and the clone size are those of that table, but D and trimming were determined from the DNA. Of hundreds of thousands of clones listed, around 84% are singletons. This clone was observed a few times. The sequence was collected from a man aged 50 to 60 with acute or convalescent COVID-19. Sequencing input: peripheral blood.

The CDR3: CASSIRDTYGYTF. The CDR3 DNA is TGTGCCAGCAGTATCCGGGACACCTATGGCTACACCTTC. The chain carries TRBV12-3 or TRBV12-4 and TRBJ1-2, with a weak D call TRBD1 (6 bases). The CDR3 is 13 residues long. V shed 5 bases and J shed 4 bases, with 11 bases lying between them.